This passage covers 32 T cell receptor beta chains from one sample sequenced in a study of regulatory T cells in long-lasting Graves disease. In building TCR beta libraries, iRepertoire HTBI primers were used together with Arm-PCR of CDR3 regions. Each CDR3 protein is one row after TCRdb ran MiXCR on the multiplex PCR reads. The profile shows roughly 300,000 distinct CDR3 sequences, roughly a fifth of them singletons. Specified time point: persistent/refractory GD, antithyroid drugs over 5 years with positive TRAb. Preparation of the TCR library used RNA extracted from PBMCs. The material sequenced was peripheral blood mononuclear cells (PBMCs), taken when the disease was refractory, from a patient treated with antithyroid drugs. The receptors were gathered from a female donor with Graves disease.

This rearrangement joins TRBV5-8 to TRBJ1-4; no reliable D call. Trimming left V 2 bases short and J 7 bases short, with 15 bases between. The length of the CDR3 is 15 residues. Germline loops: CDR1 SGHTS, CDR2 YDEGEE. CDR3 nucleotides: TGTGCCAGCAGCTTAAACATGGGTCATGGTGAAAAACTGTTTTTT. This encodes CASSLNMGHGEKLFF.

The sample holds many counts of this clonotype. The chain combines TRBV6-1 with TRBJ2-5, with 14 bases that match TRBD2. This CDR3 comprises 15 residues. The V and J ends lost 7 bases and 4 bases, in that order; junction bases with no gene match: 5. Germline CDR1 reads MNHNS; CDR2 reads SASEGT. The chain's CDR3 is CASTGGLAGGETQYF. CDR3 DNA: TGTGCCAGCACCGGCGGACTAGCGGGAGGAGAGACCCAGTACTTC.

This rearrangement joins TRBV11-1 to TRBJ2-2; D ambiguous. The CDR3 contains 16 residues. The V and J ends lost 0 bases and 4 bases respectively, with 12 bases between them. In germline, CDR1 is SGHAT, CDR2 FQDESV (reference sequence). The CDR3 sequence: CASSLASSYTTGELFF. The CDR3 DNA follows: TGTGCCAGCAGCTTAGCCTCCTCTTACACCACCGGGGAGCTGTTTTTT.

Only a few counts were recorded for this clonotype. This chain joins TRBV5-1 and TRBJ1-2; D not resolved. V shed 4 bases and J shed 4 bases, with 14 bases lying between them. The CDR3 loop spans 14 amino acids. Germline lookup yields CDR1 SGHRS and CDR2 YFSETQ. This chain's CDR3 is CASSRGGSSYGYTF. For the CDR3, the DNA is TGCGCCAGCAGCAGAGGAGGTTCTTCCTATGGCTACACCTTC.

The rearrangement uses TRBV20-1 and TRBJ2-7, with 11 bases that match TRBD1. J gave up 4 bases and V 5 bases, and 10 bases lay outside the gene matches. The CDR3 loop spans 15 amino acids. Germline V gene sequence: CDR1 DFQATT, CDR2 SNEGSKA (reference sequence). The CDR3 nucleotides are TGCAGTGCTCCCCCTGAGGACAGGGGGCGGTACGAGCAGTACTTC. Its translation: CSAPPEDRGRYEQYF.

This clonotype was picked up many times. CDR3 in amino acids: CASSLALMLGQGWETQYF. CDR3 nucleotide sequence: TGTGCCAGCAGCTTAGCTCTCATGTTGGGACAGGGGTGGGAGACCCAGTACTTC. The V gene is TRBV7-8, the J gene TRBJ2-5; 10 bases map to TRBD1. This CDR3 is 18 amino acids long. With 0 bases clipped from V and 5 bases from J, the junction kept 12 bases outside the gene matches. CDR1 is SGHVS and CDR2 is FQNEAQ in the germline V gene.

The chain links TRBV5-6 to TRBJ2-4, with a weak D call TRBD1 (6 bases). The CDR3 runs 17 residues. Germline loops: CDR1 SGHDT, CDR2 YYEEEE. V shed 0 bases and J shed 0 bases, with 13 bases lying between them. Written as DNA, the CDR3 is TGTGCCAGCAGCTTGGCCCCGGGACATCTAGCCAAAAACATTCAGTACTTC. Translation: CASSLAPGHLAKNIQYF.

This clonotype was picked up a small number of times. The chain is built from TRBV5-5 and TRBJ2-6, with a possible D match to TRBD1 (6 bases). The CDR3 is made up of 17 amino acids. In germline, CDR1 is SGHKS, CDR2 YYEKEE (reference sequence). V was trimmed by 3 bases and J by 1 base, leaving 14 bases between them. The CDR3 loop reads CASSSAYRESGANVLTF. In nucleotides, the CDR3 is TGTGCCAGCAGCTCCGCCTACAGGGAGTCTGGGGCCAACGTCCTGACTTTC.

This clonotype has only a few counts. The rearrangement joins TRBV5-1 to TRBJ2-7; 10 nucleotides match TRBD2. Trimming removed 1 base from V and 4 bases from J; junction bases left unmatched: 5. The germline V gene has CDR1 SGHRS and CDR2 YFSETQ. This CDR3 comprises 15 residues. The CDR3 sequence is CASSLTSGNMYEQYF. The CDR3 nucleotides are TGCGCCAGCAGCTTGACTAGCGGGAATATGTACGAGCAGTACTTC.

This clonotype was detected many times. The CDR3 sequence: CASSAGFEKLFF. CDR3 nucleotide sequence: TGTGCCAGCAGCGCAGGGTTTGAAAAACTGTTTTTT. The genes are TRBV11-2 and TRBJ1-4, with a weak D call TRBD1 (5 bases). V lost 5 bases and J lost 7, with 8 bases in between. CDR1 and CDR2 (germline): SGHAT, FQNNGV. This CDR3 has 12 residues.

V usage is TRBV18 and J usage is TRBJ2-2; 7 positions match TRBD2. Germline-derived CDR1 and CDR2 are KGHSH and LQKENI. The CDR3 has 16 residues. V was pared by 3 bases and J by 7 bases, with 11 bases of the junction left unmatched. In nucleotides, the CDR3 is TGTGCCAGCTCACCGCGGGAAGCGGGGAAAGGCGGGGAGCTGTTTTTT. Protein sequence: CASSPREAGKGGELFF.

This clonotype was recorded a few times. The V gene is TRBV30, the J gene TRBJ1-5; D is possibly TRBD1 (6 bases). CDR1 GTSNPN and CDR2 SVGIG come from the germline V gene (reference sequence). Trimming took 1 base from V and 2 from J, leaving 9 bases between them. This CDR3 has 14 amino acids. The CDR3 reads CAWSEGGGNQPQHF. CDR3 sequence (DNA): TGTGCCTGGAGTGAGGGGGGGGGCAATCAGCCCCAGCATTTT.

Note on this clonotype: This may be a read error: a much more frequent sequence differs by one nucleotide. Because the CDR3 is missing its conserved closing phenylalanine or tryptophan, this is likely a read error. The chain combines TRBV19 with TRBJ1-5; D remains unclear. Germline V gene lookup returns CDR1 LNHDA and CDR2 SQIVND (reference sequence). Trimming shortened V by 8 bases and J by 4 bases, and 15 bases separated the two germline ends. The CDR3 is 14 amino acids. This CDR3 reads CASQSGFLNQPQHS. For the CDR3, the DNA is TGTGCCAGTCAAAGCGGGTTTTTAAATCAGCCCCAGCATTCT.

This clonotype was observed a handful of times. V usage is TRBV7-9 and J usage is TRBJ2-5; possible D gene TRBD1, 5 bases. The V gene's germline CDR1 is SEHNR and CDR2 FQNEAQ (reference sequence). V was clipped by 4 bases and J by 2 bases, with 20 bases between them. This CDR3 has 17 residues. The CDR3 nucleotides are TGTGCCAGCAGCTCCCAGGGTGGCCGCCAGATTCAAGAGACCCAGTACTTC. This codes for CASSSQGGRQIQETQYF.

The gene calls are TRBV7-3 and TRBJ2-1; 10 bases are a match to TRBD2. The germline V gene has CDR1 SGHTA and CDR2 FQGTGA. V lost 2 bases to trimming and J lost 8 bases; unmatched junction nucleotides: 9. The CDR3 spans 16 residues. The DNA of the CDR3 is TGTGCCAGCAGCTTATGGGGTAGCGGGAGGAGGGATGAGCAGTTCTTC. It specifies CASSLWGSGRRDEQFF.

This clonotype was picked up a small number of times. The CDR3 sequence: CAWSPYRGEQYF. The CDR3 DNA follows: TGTGCCTGGAGCCCCTACAGAGGAGAGCAGTACTTC. The J gene is TRBJ2-7, the V gene TRBV30; the D is unclear. V was shortened by 3 bases and J by 7 bases, with 13 bases between the two germline ends. The germline V gene encodes CDR1 GTSNPN and CDR2 SVGIG (reference sequence). The CDR3 is made up of 12 amino acids. Together with reference TRBV30 and TRBJ2-7, the CDR3 gives the full variable domain: SQTIHQWPATLVQPVGSPLSLECTVEGTSNPNLYWYRQAAGRGLQLLFYSVGIGQISSEVPQNLSASRPQDRQFILSSKKLLLSDSGFYLCAWSPYRGEQYFGPGTRLTVT.

At least ten counts were recorded for this clonotype. V is TRBV20-1 and J is TRBJ2-5; TRBD1 or TRBD2 may be the D gene (6 bases each). V shed 7 bases and J shed 4 bases, with 13 bases lying between them. The CDR3 is made up of 12 amino acids. CDR1 and CDR2 from the germline V gene are DFQATT and SNEGSKA (reference sequence). This CDR3 is CSGRGSSETQYF. The CDR3 DNA reads TGCAGTGGGAGGGGGAGCTCAGAGACCCAGTACTTC.

The chain recombines TRBV19 with TRBJ2-5; 7 nucleotides align to TRBD2. Germline CDR1 and CDR2: LNHDA and SQIVND (reference sequence). This CDR3 spans 15 amino acids. Germline trimming cut 3 bases from V and 5 bases from J; bases unmatched to any gene: 9. This chain's CDR3 is CASSILGGSLETQYF. The CDR3 coding sequence is TGTGCCAGTAGTATTCTTGGCGGGAGTTTGGAGACCCAGTACTTC.

This clonotype appeared many times. The chain combines TRBV11-2 with TRBJ2-7; D may be TRBD2 (6 bases). This CDR3 comprises 13 residues. Between the trimmed V and J ends, which lost 4 bases and 2 bases, there was a span of 9 bases. Germline V gene lookup returns CDR1 SGHAT and CDR2 FQNNGV. CDR3: CASSSGLTYEQYF. CDR3 bases: TGTGCCAGCAGCTCAGGACTAACCTACGAGCAGTACTTC. Full variable domain (missing parts from reference TRBV11-2 and TRBJ2-7): EAGVAQSPRYKIIEKRQSVAFWCNPISGHATLYWYQQILGQGPKLLIQFQNNGVVDDSQLPKDRFSAERLKGVDSTLKIQPAKLEDSAVYLCASSSGLTYEQYFGPGTRLTVT.

In its sample, this clonotype was seen a few times. The chain links TRBV30 to TRBJ1-1; TRBD1 might be the D (6 bases). The germline V gene encodes CDR1 GTSNPN and CDR2 SVGIG (reference sequence). This CDR3 has 12 residues. Trimming stripped 2 bases from V and 6 bases from J, with 10 bases between. The CDR3 sequence is CAWSKGEAEAFF. The DNA of the CDR3 is TGTGCCTGGAGTAAGGGGGAGGCTGAAGCTTTCTTT. Looking up the rest from reference TRBV30 and TRBJ1-1 gives the full variable domain: SQTIHQWPATLVQPVGSPLSLECTVEGTSNPNLYWYRQAAGRGLQLLFYSVGIGQISSEVPQNLSASRPQDRQFILSSKKLLLSDSGFYLCAWSKGEAEAFFGQGTRLTVV.

The gene calls are TRBV15 and TRBJ2-7; perhaps TRBD1 as D (6 bases). The CDR3 is made up of 17 amino acids. The V and J ends lost 0 bases and 0 bases respectively, with 15 bases between them. Germline V lookup: CDR1 LNHNV, CDR2 YYDKDF (reference sequence). CDR3 sequence (DNA): TGTGCCACCAGCAGAGATCAAATGGGACAAGGCTCCTACGAGCAGTACTTC. Translation: CATSRDQMGQGSYEQYF.

This clonotype has at least ten counts. The gene calls are TRBV28 and TRBJ1-2; D unclear. Germline V gives CDR1 MDHEN, CDR2 SYDVKM. The V and J ends lost 6 bases and 1 base respectively, with 6 bases between them. The CDR3 length is 12 residues. The CDR3 DNA reads as TGTGCCAGCAGAGACTTTAACTATGGCTACACCTTC. It yields the protein CASRDFNYGYTF.

This clonotype showed up just a few times. The rearrangement joins TRBV5-1 to TRBJ2-7; TRBD2 is a possible D gene (6 bases). Germline-derived CDR1 and CDR2 are SGHRS and YFSETQ. The CDR3 extends over 14 amino acids. V gave up 9 bases and J gave up 1 base, with 17 bases separating them. The CDR3, as DNA: TGCGCCACCAAAGGGACTGTTGAATCCTACGAGCAGTACTTC. It is translated as CATKGTVESYEQYF.

Of note for this clonotype: One base away lies a much larger clone, so this may be a sequencing read error. The rearrangement joins TRBV12-3 or TRBV12-4 to TRBJ1-5; D is perhaps TRBD1 (5 bases). The CDR3 covers 15 residues. The DNA for the CDR3 is TGTGCCAGCAGCTCAGACCGGGGGTACAATCGGCCCCAGCATTTT. As protein: CASSSDRGYNRPQHF.

The sample holds a few counts of this clonotype. The V gene is TRBV24-1, the J gene TRBJ1-4, with unresolved D. V was cut by 5 bases and J by 3 bases, with 6 bases left in between. Germline values: CDR1 KGHDR, CDR2 SFDVKD. The CDR3 loop spans 13 amino acids. The CDR3 spells CATSAGPNEKLFF. The DNA for the CDR3 is TGTGCCACCAGTGCCGGACCTAATGAAAAACTGTTTTTT.

The gene calls are TRBV6-1 and TRBJ1-3; no clear D. Trimming took 7 bases from V and 4 from J, leaving 11 bases between them. Germline V gene lookup returns CDR1 MNHNS and CDR2 SASEGT. The length of the CDR3 is 13 residues. CDR3 nucleotide sequence: TGTGCCAGCACTCGGGCTTCAGGAAACACCATATATTTT. Translated, it gives CASTRASGNTIYF.

This clonotype was seen a few times. The chain couples TRBV12-3 or TRBV12-4 to TRBJ2-2; D may be TRBD2 (6 bases). The length of the CDR3 is 15 residues. The V and J ends lost 0 bases and 6 bases respectively, with 11 bases between them. CDR3: CASSLAGGSPGELFF. In DNA form, the CDR3 reads TGTGCCAGCAGTTTAGCAGGAGGGAGCCCCGGGGAGCTGTTTTTT.

This clonotype was seen only a few times. The chain employs TRBV13 and TRBJ2-2, with D unclear. V lost 9 bases and J lost 1, with 12 bases in between. The CDR3 contains 14 residues. The germline CDR1 and CDR2 sequences are PRHDT and FYEKMQ (reference sequence). CDR3 sequence: CASSPTENTGELFF. CDR3 in DNA: TGTGCCAGTTCACCGACGGAGAACACCGGGGAGCTGTTTTTT.

DNA for the CDR3: TGTGCCACCAGCAAGGACAGGGGGCGATTTCTCACCATATATTTT. Translation gives CATSKDRGRFLTIYF. The rearrangement joins TRBV15 to TRBJ1-3; 11 bases are a match to TRBD1. The CDR3 extends over 15 amino acids. V lost 4 bases and J lost 9; bases outside the gene matches: 8. The germline CDR1 and CDR2 sequences are LNHNV and YYDKDF (reference sequence).

This clonotype appeared a few times. At one end, the junction sequence differs from germline, possibly due to a read error. The rearrangement uses TRBV6-2 or TRBV6-3 and TRBJ2-7; D is undetermined. The CDR3 runs 12 residues. CDR1 is MNHEY and CDR2 is SVGEGT in the germline V gene. In DNA, the CDR3 is TGTGCCAGCAGTGAAATCATGGGCTCCGCGCTTTTC. Protein: CASSEIMGSALF.

This chain links TRBV30 with TRBJ2-7; maybe TRBD2 (6 bases). The CDR3 has 13 residues. V was trimmed by 2 bases and J by 3 bases, leaving 11 bases between them. From germline, CDR1 is GTSNPN and CDR2 SVGIG (reference sequence). This chain's CDR3 is CAWSRGNLYEQYF. The DNA for the CDR3 is TGTGCCTGGAGTCGGGGGAATCTCTACGAGCAGTACTTC.

The rearrangement joins TRBV19 to TRBJ2-7; possible D gene TRBD1, 6 bases. V lost 8 bases, J lost 3 bases, and 17 bases lay in between. The germline V gene has CDR1 LNHDA and CDR2 SQIVND (reference sequence). The length of the CDR3 is 14 residues. The CDR3 nucleotides are TGTGCCAGTCGACGTAGGACAGAGGACTACGAGCAGTACTTC. It encodes CASRRRTEDYEQYF.